The present T cell receptor beta chain was sequenced within a study of molecular identifiers for immune sequencing clone quantification. Study-level background: Within a replicate experiment, RNA obtained from either approximately 22,000 or 94,000 naive CD8 cells was divided into five aliquots, and four of those aliquots were then sequenced. Overall study results and limits: Detecting spiked Jurkat TCR RNA from one cell among 950,000 to 1,000,000 naive cells was reportedly possible.

TCR libraries were built in bulk with a published protocol and specific TCR primers. Using its own MiXCR run on the PCR reads, TCRdb lists one record per CDR3 protein. The data contain about 500,000 distinct CDR3 sequences, over 20% of them singletons. Trimming took 5 bases from V and 0 from J, leaving 9 bases between them. The CDR3 is made up of 14 amino acids. Germline CDR1 and CDR2: MNHEY and SVGEGT. It was from around 20,000 to 990,000 sorted cells, with 10%, 30% or 50% RNA, that naive CD8 libraries came. Ten or more counts support this clonotype. Its antigen is as yet unknown. The chain employs TRBV6-2 or TRBV6-3 and TRBJ2-3; possible D gene TRBD2, 6 bases. The TCR was taken from a human donor in good health. Some libraries in this study had Jurkat cell RNA spiked in. The specimen was naive CD8+ T cells from blood, with Jurkat cell RNA spiked in. Subset meaning: FACS-sorted CD8+CD4-CCR7+CD45RA+ naive T cells. CDR3 nucleotides: TGTGCCAGCAGTGAGCGGGTTAGCACAGATACGCAGTATTTT. Translation: CASSERVSTDTQYF.